Listed here are 6 T cell receptor beta chains from one sample, sequenced in a study of shared clonotypes between healthy human individuals. Method: immunoSEQ multiplex PCR; TCRdb's copy keeps in-frame clones and lacks some. This sample carries millions of clones, 85% to 95% of them seen once, and the ten largest clones take 0.13%. Material for sequencing was naive CD4+ T cells sorted from blood. Subset described: CD45RA+ positively selected. The receptor set was obtained from a man younger than 35 in good health.

J is TRBJ2-1 and V is TRBV7-9; 15 bases line up with TRBD2. V was clipped by 5 bases and J by 7 bases; unmatched bases: 9. CDR3 length: 17 amino acids. The germline CDR1 and CDR2 sequences are SEHNR and FQNEAQ (reference sequence). CDR3 amino acids: CASSPRTSGGAANEQFF. CDR3 in DNA: TGTGCCAGCAGCCCCCGGACTAGCGGGGGGGCAGCGAATGAGCAGTTCTTC. Full variable domain (remainder filled in from reference TRBV7-9 and TRBJ2-1): DTGVSQNPRHKITKRGQNVTFRCDPISEHNRLYWYRQTLGQGPEFLTYFQNEAQLEKSRLLSDRFSAERPKGSFSTLEIQRTEQGDSAMYLCASSPRTSGGAANEQFFGPGTRLTVL.

The gene calls are TRBV27 and TRBJ1-2, with 8 bases identical to TRBD1. Germline-derived CDR1 and CDR2 are MNHEY and SMNVEV (reference sequence). V dropped 6 bases and J dropped 7; count of bases not matched to a gene: 13. This CDR3 is 15 amino acids long. CDR3 bases: TGTGCCAGCAGGCCTTCGGGGCAGGGGGCCTTTGGCTACACCTTC. The encoded protein is CASRPSGQGAFGYTF.

The chain joins TRBV4-1 to TRBJ2-2; D is possibly TRBD1 (6 bases). The CDR3 sequence is 15 residues long. Trimming cost V 7 bases and J 1 base, with 13 bases left between them. The germline V gene has CDR1 MGHRA and CDR2 YSYEKL. DNA for the CDR3: TGCGCCAGCACCTCCGGGACACAGAACACCGGGGAGCTGTTTTTT. Protein product: CASTSGTQNTGELFF.

The J gene is TRBJ2-3, the V gene TRBV7-2; 9 bases map to TRBD1. The CDR3 has 16 amino acids. V dropped 1 base and J dropped 3; count of bases not matched to a gene: 5. The germline CDR1 and CDR2 sequences are SGHTA and FQGNSA. The chain's CDR3 is CASSLDPDRGTDTQYF. The CDR3 nucleotides read TGTGCCAGCAGCTTAGACCCGGACAGGGGAACAGATACGCAGTATTTT.

The chain couples TRBV6-5 to TRBJ1-3; TRBD1 is a possible D gene (6 bases). Trimming pared 6 bases from V and 4 bases from J, leaving 16 bases between. The CDR3 contains 15 residues. Germline values: CDR1 MNHEY, CDR2 SVGAGI. The DNA of the CDR3 is TGTGCCAGCAGCGCGACAGGCACGGGGGGAAACACCATATATTTT. Translated, it gives CASSATGTGGNTIYF.

The chain's CDR3 is CASSPGPSSFYEQYF. CDR3 in DNA: TGTGCCAGCAGTCCGGGCCCATCCAGTTTCTACGAGCAGTACTTC. The J gene is TRBJ2-7, the V gene TRBV7-9; D gene uncertain. V lost 6 bases, J lost 3 bases, and 18 bases lay in between. CDR1 is SEHNR and CDR2 is FQNEAQ in the germline V gene (reference sequence). The CDR3 extends over 15 amino acids.